Listed here is a single T cell receptor (beta chain). What it recognizes is unknown. V gave up 1 base and J gave up 3 bases, with 7 bases separating them. The CDR3 is 13 amino acids. Per germline, CDR1 SGHRS and CDR2 YFSETQ. This sample was included in a study of graft-versus-host responses after intestinal transplantation. Study information: Recipients across the board were started on anti-thymocyte globulin induction, then kept on tacrolimus and steroids for about 3 years.

Only in-frame clones appear in the TCRdb table, and some are missing; sequencing was by immunoSEQ multiplex PCR. The sample carries tens of thousands of clones, about 90% recorded once. Study-wide findings and caveats: Across patients carrying graft-donor T cell macrochimerism, allografts held high graft-versus-host to host-versus-graft clonal ratios. Researchers found GvH clones in recipient marrow, and some showed up first in ileum or blood.

The V gene is TRBV5-1, the J gene TRBJ1-2, with D unclear. This sample comprised unstimulated CD8+ T cells sorted from spleen or lymph node cells, obtained before transplant. The receptor was derived from a human donor who was the organ donor for an intestinal transplant. DNA for the CDR3: TGCGCCAGCAGCTTGTCTAGTTACTATGGCTACACCTTC. Its protein product is CASSLSSYYGYTF.